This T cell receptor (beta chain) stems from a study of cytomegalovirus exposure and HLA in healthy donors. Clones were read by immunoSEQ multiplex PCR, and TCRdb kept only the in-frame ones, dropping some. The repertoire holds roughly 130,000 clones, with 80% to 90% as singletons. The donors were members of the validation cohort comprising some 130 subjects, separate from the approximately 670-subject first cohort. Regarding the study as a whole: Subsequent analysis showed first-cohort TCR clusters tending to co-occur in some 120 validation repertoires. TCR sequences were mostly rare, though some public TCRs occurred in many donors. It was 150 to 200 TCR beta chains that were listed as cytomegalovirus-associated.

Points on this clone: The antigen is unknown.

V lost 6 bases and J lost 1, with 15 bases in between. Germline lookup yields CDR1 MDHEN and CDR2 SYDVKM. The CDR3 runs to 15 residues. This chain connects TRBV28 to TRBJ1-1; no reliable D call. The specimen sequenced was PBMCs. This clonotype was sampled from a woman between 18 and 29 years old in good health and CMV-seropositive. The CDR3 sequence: CASRRRFAGNTEAFF. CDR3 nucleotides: TGTGCCAGCAGGAGGAGGTTCGCGGGGAACACTGAAGCTTTCTTT.